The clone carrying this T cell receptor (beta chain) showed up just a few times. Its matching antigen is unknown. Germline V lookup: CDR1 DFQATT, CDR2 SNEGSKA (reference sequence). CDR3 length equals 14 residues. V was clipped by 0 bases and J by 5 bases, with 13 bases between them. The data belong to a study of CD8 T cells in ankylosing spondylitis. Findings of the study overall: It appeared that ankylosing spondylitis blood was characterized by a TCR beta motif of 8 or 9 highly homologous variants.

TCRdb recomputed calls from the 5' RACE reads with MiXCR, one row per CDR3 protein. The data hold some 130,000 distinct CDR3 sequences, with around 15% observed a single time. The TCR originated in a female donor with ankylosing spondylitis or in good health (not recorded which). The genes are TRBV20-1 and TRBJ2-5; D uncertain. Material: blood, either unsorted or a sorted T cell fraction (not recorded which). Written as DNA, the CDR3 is TGCAGTGCTAGAGAAGGCGCCCCTCGGGAGACCCAGTACTTC. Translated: CSAREGAPRETQYF.